Following are 15 T cell receptor beta chains from one sample sequenced in a study of blood T cell repertoires in COVID-19 (dated by TCRdb to the early 2020s). Library construction relied on the immunoSEQ multiplex PCR assay. The table was pulled from immuneACCESS by TCRdb, which kept in-frame rearrangements only. Such tables lose some clones; where checked, under half of the loss comes from unresolved V genes, and the rest has no known cause. In this sample the table shows fewer than 70,000 clones, approximately 84% of which occur a single time. The ten largest clones represent approximately 15% of the sample. The specimen was peripheral blood. The source is a man aged 40-49 years with COVID-19, enrolled during active disease.

This clone showed up just a few times. The chain carries TRBV3-1 (or the pseudogene TRBV3-2) and TRBJ1-2; D might be TRBD1 (6 bases). This CDR3 comprises 15 residues. The germline V gene has CDR1 LGHDT and CDR2 YNNKEL (reference sequence). V shed 2 bases and J shed 5 bases, with 15 bases lying between them. CDR3 loop: CASSQLAGGGYGYTF. The CDR3 bases are TGTGCCAGCAGCCAACTGGCGGGGGGCGGGTATGGCTACACCTTC.

This chain joins TRBV7-8 and TRBJ1-3; the D gene is possibly TRBD1 (6 bases). Trimming took off 2 bases at V and 4 bases at J, with 9 bases between the two ends. This CDR3 comprises 14 residues. CDR1 SGHVS and CDR2 FQNEAQ come from the germline V gene. DNA for the CDR3: TGTGCCAGCAGCTTACAGGGGTACGGAAACACCATATATTTT. Encoded protein: CASSLQGYGNTIYF.

The chain uses TRBV4-1 and TRBJ2-1; 7 bases agree with TRBD2. Germline V gives CDR1 MGHRA, CDR2 YSYEKL. The CDR3 sequence is 11 residues long. With 5 bases clipped from V and 9 bases from J, the junction kept 1 base outside the gene matches. CDR3 region: CASSTGGEQFF. The CDR3 DNA follows: TGCGCCAGCAGCACGGGAGGTGAGCAGTTCTTC.

The V and J genes are TRBV4-1 and TRBJ2-5; D perhaps matches TRBD1 (5 bases). Trimming took 2 bases from V and 13 from J, leaving 20 bases between them. The V gene's germline CDR1 is MGHRA and CDR2 YSYEKL. This CDR3 is 14 amino acids long. The CDR3 loop is CASSQLGLPTPRYF. The CDR3 DNA is TGCGCCAGCAGCCAATTGGGGCTCCCAACCCCCCGGTACTTC.

V is TRBV3-1 (or the pseudogene TRBV3-2) and J is TRBJ2-1; D remains unclear. V lost 0 bases, J lost 6 bases, and 6 bases lay in between. The length of the CDR3 is 13 residues. CDR1 and CDR2 from the germline V gene are LGHDT and YNNKEL (reference sequence). CDR3 coding DNA: TGTGCCAGCAGCCAAGACGGGTTCAATGAGCAGTTCTTC. It specifies CASSQDGFNEQFF.

The chain carries TRBV10-3 and TRBJ2-7, with 7 bases fitting TRBD1. The CDR3 has 14 residues. CDR1 is ENHRY, CDR2 SYGVKD, per germline. Trimming at V came to 6 bases and at J to 2 bases, leaving 7 bases not matched to a gene. The CDR3, as DNA: TGTGCCATCAGCCCGGGACAGCCGACCTACGAGCAGTACTTC. It translates to CAISPGQPTYEQYF.

This clone was seen a few times. The J gene is TRBJ1-5, the V gene TRBV30, with 7 bases aligning to TRBD1. CDR1 and CDR2 (germline): GTSNPN, SVGIG (reference sequence). Trimming cost V 5 bases and J 3 bases; bases outside gene matches: 4. This CDR3 region has 13 residues. This CDR3 reads CAWAGTDNQPQHF. CDR3 DNA sequence: TGTGCCTGGGCCGGGACAGACAATCAGCCCCAGCATTTT. Together with reference TRBV30 and TRBJ1-5, the CDR3 gives the full variable domain: SQTIHQWPATLVQPVGSPLSLECTVEGTSNPNLYWYRQAAGRGLQLLFYSVGIGQISSEVPQNLSASRPQDRQFILSSKKLLLSDSGFYLCAWAGTDNQPQHFGDGTRLSIL.

This clone has more than one count but fewer than ten. J is TRBJ2-5 and V is TRBV27; 7 positions match TRBD2. After removal of 5 bases from V and 5 bases from J, the junction contained 17 bases not matched to a gene. The CDR3 spans 17 residues. Looked up from germline, CDR1 is MNHEY and CDR2 is SMNVEV (reference sequence). Here the CDR3 DNA reads TGTGCCAGCAGTCCCCCCTTCGGTGAGCGGGACGGGGAGACCCAGTACTTC. As protein: CASSPPFGERDGETQYF.

The V gene is TRBV29-1, the J gene TRBJ2-7; the match to TRBD2 covers 9 bases. The V gene end was trimmed by 7 bases and the J gene end by 1 base; junction bases not matched to a gene: 8. This CDR3 is built from 14 residues. CDR1 SQVTM and CDR2 ANQGSEA come from the germline V gene. The CDR3 DNA sequence: TGCAGCGGCAGTAGCGGGGGTGGGTCCTACGAGCAGTACTTC. Protein product: CSGSSGGGSYEQYF.

This clone was observed a few times. The gene calls are TRBV30 and TRBJ1-3; D uncertain. V was pared by 5 bases and J by 2 bases, with 16 bases between. The CDR3 covers 15 residues. Germline loops: CDR1 GTSNPN, CDR2 SVGIG (reference sequence). In nucleotides, the CDR3 is TGTGCCTGGGGACCCGGTGACATGGCTGGAAACACCATATATTTT. Translated: CAWGPGDMAGNTIYF.

This chain joins TRBV7-9 and TRBJ1-4; TRBD1 aligns across 7 bases. Germline lookup yields CDR1 SEHNR and CDR2 FQNEAQ (reference sequence). Trimming took 5 bases from V and 8 from J; bases not matched to a gene: 17. The CDR3 sequence is 17 residues long. The DNA of the CDR3 is TGTGCCAGCAGCCCAAGGACAGGTGAACGAAACTGGGAAAAACTGTTTTTT. It specifies CASSPRTGERNWEKLFF.

The chain is built from TRBV6-5 and TRBJ1-1; D gene unclear. Germline CDR1 MNHEY, CDR2 SVGAGI. The CDR3 runs 13 residues. Trimming removed 2 bases from V and 0 bases from J, with 4 bases in between. CDR3 residues: CASSYDMNTEAFF. CDR3 sequence (DNA): TGTGCCAGCAGTTACGACATGAACACTGAAGCTTTCTTT.

This chain joins TRBV2 and TRBJ2-7; D might be TRBD1 (5 bases). V shed 6 bases and J shed 2 bases, with 8 bases lying between them. This CDR3 comprises 12 residues. Germline V gene sequence: CDR1 SNHLY, CDR2 FYNNEI. The CDR3 DNA reads TGTGCCAGCAGAGGGGCTACCTACGAGCAGTACTTC. The encoded protein is CASRGATYEQYF.

This clone was seen only once. The chain employs TRBV4-1 and TRBJ2-5, with D maybe TRBD1 (5 bases). The CDR3 consists of 16 residues. Trimming removed 3 bases at V and 4 bases at J, with 18 bases between. CDR1 and CDR2 from the germline V gene are MGHRA and YSYEKL. The chain's CDR3 is CASSQGLTGGLETQYF. The CDR3 nucleotides read TGCGCCAGCAGCCAGGGGCTCACGGGTGGCCTAGAGACCCAGTACTTC.

V and J are TRBV7-9 and TRBJ1-2, with 7 positions matching TRBD1. The CDR3 runs to 16 residues. Germline V gene data show CDR1 as SEHNR and CDR2 as FQNEAQ (reference sequence). V trimming: 7 bases; J trimming: 0 bases; junction bases outside the gene matches: 11. Written as DNA, the CDR3 is TGTGCCAGCACCCGGAGTCCGGACAGGCCTAACTATGGCTACACCTTC. It translates to CASTRSPDRPNYGYTF. The complete variable domain, with remaining parts taken from reference TRBV7-9 and TRBJ1-2, reads DTGVSQNPRHKITKRGQNVTFRCDPISEHNRLYWYRQTLGQGPEFLTYFQNEAQLEKSRLLSDRFSAERPKGSFSTLEIQRTEQGDSAMYLCASTRSPDRPNYGYTFGSGTRLTVV.